This is a list of T cell receptor beta chains from one sample in a study of cytomegalovirus exposure and HLA in healthy donors. Libraries were prepared by immunoSEQ multiplex PCR; TCRdb keeps only in-frame clonotypes and omits some of them. The top ten clones hold around 3% of a sample with about 200,000 clones, approximately 85% of them seen once. Sequenced input: PBMCs. These receptors were taken from a woman aged 40 to 49 in good health and CMV-seronegative. CDR3s include the opening cysteine and the closing phenylalanine or tryptophan.

J: TRBJ1-2
V: TRBV19
CDR3: CASREGAGGYTF

J: TRBJ1-4
V: TRBV6-1
CDR3: CASSEDLWTGEKLFF

J: TRBJ1-1
V: TRBV14
CDR3: CASSQVRGTEAFF

J: TRBJ2-2
V: TRBV19
CDR3: CASSIGTAGELFF

J: TRBJ2-1
V: TRBV25-1
CDR3: CASSEADRGEQFF

J: TRBJ2-5
V: TRBV7-3
CDR3: CATTGGTNVLIYQETQYF

J: TRBJ1-1
V: TRBV4-1
CDR3: CASSQGQLNTEAFF

J: TRBJ2-7
V: TRBV4-1
CDR3: CASSQTGTGKEQYF

J: TRBJ1-2
V: TRBV5-1
CDR3: CASRAQNNYGYTF

J: TRBJ1-3
V: TRBV5-1
CDR3: CASSLEGYSGNTIYF

J: TRBJ2-3
V: TRBV9
CDR3: CASTVHPVQLSTDTQYF

J: TRBJ1-1
V: TRBV9
CDR3: CASSVDGGLNTEAFF

J: TRBJ2-3
V: TRBV5-5
CDR3: CASSHSDTQYF

J: TRBJ1-2
V: TRBV28
CDR3: CASSKQTVPYGYTF

J: TRBJ1-2
V: TRBV5-6
CDR3: CASSLLRRFNYGYTF

J: TRBJ2-5
V: TRBV5-6
CDR3: CASSLLRTEETQYF

J: TRBJ2-5
V: TRBV9
CDR3: CASSVGASGSLEETQYF

J: TRBJ2-7
V: TRBV7-2
CDR3: CASSPIAGGPSEQYF

J: TRBJ1-2
V: TRBV19
CDR3: CASSIIGEGSHYGYTF

J: TRBJ2-7
V: TRBV5-1
CDR3: CASSLDDTGTYEQYF

J: TRBJ2-7
V: TRBV9
CDR3: CASSVAGDLYEQYF

J: TRBJ1-2
V: TRBV6-5
CDR3: CASSYSFQGNIGYTF

J: TRBJ2-5
V: TRBV19
CDR3: CASSRQPRETQYF

J: TRBJ1-1
V: TRBV30
CDR3: CAWRSGTEAFF

J: TRBJ1-4
V: TRBV15
CDR3: CARSQGPTNEKLFF

J: TRBJ2-5
V: TRBV9
CDR3: CASSFRQGASQETQYF

J: TRBJ2-3
V: TRBV28
CDR3: CASSFLVAQYF

J: TRBJ2-3
V: TRBV5-4
CDR3: CASSLALAGLRDTQYF

J: TRBJ1-5
V: TRBV30
CDR3: CAWSADSNQPQHF

J: TRBJ2-5
V: TRBV29-1
CDR3: CSVGLGAETQYF

J: TRBJ1-1
V: TRBV6-1
CDR3: CASSELLVAGTEAFF

J: TRBJ1-5
V: TRBV28
CDR3: CASSINSNQPQHF

J: TRBJ2-3
V: TRBV7-2
CDR3: CASGRAMGTDTQYF

J: TRBJ2-1
V: TRBV9
CDR3: CASSDSLGAGYNEQFF

J: TRBJ2-3
V: TRBV5-1
CDR3: CASSTPGSDTQYF

J: TRBJ1-2
V: TRBV12-1
CDR3: CASSLSGTPINYGYTF

J: TRBJ1-5
V: TRBV2
CDR3: CASSDEGAGNQPQHF

J: TRBJ1-4
V: TRBV9
CDR3: CASSSRDTQKEKLFF

J: TRBJ2-6
V: TRBV10-2
CDR3: CASSGGGPMSGANVLTF

J: TRBJ2-2
V: TRBV15
CDR3: CATSRGLSSYTGELFF

J: TRBJ2-5
V: TRBV28
CDR3: CASSLFRETQYF

J: TRBJ2-7
V: TRBV9
CDR3: CASSTSLAGGGEQYF

J: TRBJ1-5
V: TRBV19
CDR3: CASSKEGQSNQPQHF

J: TRBJ2-7
V: TRBV19
CDR3: CASAAGGGIGAYEQYF

J: TRBJ1-1
V: TRBV5-1
CDR3: CASSSSSKEAFF

J: TRBJ1-6
V: TRBV2
CDR3: CASKLGGNNSPLHF

J: TRBJ1-5
V: TRBV4-1
CDR3: CASSHSRGNQPQHF

J: TRBJ2-2
V: TRBV7-9
CDR3: CASSLYGGSDTGELFF

J: TRBJ2-1
V: TRBV30
CDR3: CAWIVMREGNEQFF

J: TRBJ2-1
V: TRBV6-4
CDR3: CASSEDSKDEQFF

J: TRBJ1-1
V: TRBV11-2
CDR3: CASSLAGGNTEAFF

J: -
V: TRBV30
CDR3: CAWSLTAGDLYYEQYF

J: TRBJ2-7
V: TRBV27
CDR3: CASSLTSSYEQYF